Listed below are T cell receptor beta chains from one sample, sequenced in a study of T cells in Graves' hyperthyroidism and ophthalmopathy. MiXCR was run by TCRdb on the multiplex PCR reads, yielding one entry per CDR3 protein. The profile shows under 700,000 distinct CDR3 sequences, 16% of them singletons. Material for sequencing was blood. These receptors were taken from a young woman with Graves' hyperthyroidism. Both conserved end residues are part of each CDR3. D genes are given only for firm matches. Where a row states a size, it is once, few, many or the class of an expanded clone; other rows omit it.

j_gene: TRBJ2-1; d_gene: -; v_gene: TRBV7-9; abundance: many; len: 12; CDR3nt: TGTGCCAGCAGCTTAGGGTCGAATGAGCAGTTCTTC; CDR3aa: CASSLGSNEQFF
j_gene: TRBJ2-7; d_gene: -; v_gene: TRBV12-3/TRBV12-4; abundance: -; len: 14; CDR3nt: TGTGCCAGCAGTTTGGGGCAGGGGCCTATCGAGCAGTACTTC; CDR3aa: CASSLGQGPIEQYF
j_gene: TRBJ2-3; d_gene: -; v_gene: TRBV11-1; abundance: many; len: 12; CDR3nt: TGTGCCAGCAGCTACGGAGTAGATACGCAGTATTTT; CDR3aa: CASSYGVDTQYF
j_gene: TRBJ2-1; d_gene: TRBD2; v_gene: TRBV6-1; abundance: few; len: 15; CDR3nt: TGTGCCAGCACCAAGACTAGCGGGAGTCGCAATGAGCAGTTCTTC; CDR3aa: CASTKTSGSRNEQFF
j_gene: TRBJ2-3; d_gene: -; v_gene: TRBV24-1; abundance: -; len: 15; CDR3nt: TGTGCCACCAGTGATTTGCAACAGAACACAGATACGCAGTATTTT; CDR3aa: CATSDLQQNTDTQYF
j_gene: TRBJ2-3; d_gene: -; v_gene: TRBV20-1; abundance: -; len: 14; CDR3nt: TGCAGTGCGCCTAAGCGGGTGTCCTTGAATACGCAGTATTTT; CDR3aa: CSAPKRVSLNTQYF
j_gene: TRBJ1-2; d_gene: TRBD1; v_gene: TRBV6-1; abundance: -; len: 14; CDR3nt: TGTGCCAGCAGACCAGGGGGGTCTAACTATGGCTACACCTTC; CDR3aa: CASRPGGSNYGYTF
j_gene: TRBJ1-1; d_gene: -; v_gene: TRBV5-1; abundance: many; len: 13; CDR3nt: TGCGCCAGCAGCCCATACAGCGCCTCTGAAGCTTTCTTT; CDR3aa: CASSPYSASEAFF
j_gene: TRBJ2-1; d_gene: -; v_gene: TRBV5-1; abundance: few; len: 16; CDR3nt: TGCGCCAGCAGCTTGGCTGGACAGTTATACTACAATGAGCAGTTCTTC; CDR3aa: CASSLAGQLYYNEQFF
j_gene: TRBJ1-6; d_gene: -; v_gene: TRBV9; abundance: few; len: 15; CDR3nt: TGTGCCAGCAGCGCGTCCGGGGGGCTTAATTCACCCCTCCACTTT; CDR3aa: CASSASGGLNSPLHF
j_gene: TRBJ2-5; d_gene: -; v_gene: TRBV10-3; abundance: many; len: 13; CDR3nt: TGTGCCATCAGTGCCTCTACTCAAGAGACCCAGTACTTC; CDR3aa: CAISASTQETQYF
j_gene: TRBJ1-2; d_gene: TRBD1; v_gene: TRBV5-6; abundance: -; len: 15; CDR3nt: TGTGCCAGCAGCCACCGGGACAGGTCTCTCTATGGCTACACCTTC; CDR3aa: CASSHRDRSLYGYTF
j_gene: TRBJ2-7; d_gene: -; v_gene: TRBV30; abundance: many; len: 17; CDR3nt: TGTGCCTGGAGTGTAAGGGTCACAGGGGAGGGAACCTACGAGCAGTACTTC; CDR3aa: CAWSVRVTGEGTYEQYF
j_gene: TRBJ2-3; d_gene: TRBD2; v_gene: TRBV27; abundance: -; len: 17; CDR3nt: TGTGCCAGCAGTTTACGGCGGGGGACGATCGGCACAGATACGCAGTATTTT; CDR3aa: CASSLRRGTIGTDTQYF
j_gene: TRBJ2-7; d_gene: TRBD1; v_gene: TRBV20-1; abundance: few; len: 12; CDR3nt: TGCATGACTCGATCAGGGGGCGACGAGCAGTACTTC; CDR3aa: CMTRSGGDEQYF
j_gene: TRBJ2-3; d_gene: TRBD2; v_gene: TRBV4-1; abundance: -; len: 15; CDR3nt: TGCGCCAGCAGCCGTAGCGGGAGTTCCGAAGATACGCAGTATTTT; CDR3aa: CASSRSGSSEDTQYF
j_gene: TRBJ1-1; d_gene: -; v_gene: TRBV5-1; abundance: many; len: 13; CDR3nt: TGCGCCAGCAGACAGGACACGAACACTGAAGCTTTCTTT; CDR3aa: CASRQDTNTEAFF
j_gene: TRBJ1-5; d_gene: TRBD1; v_gene: TRBV6-1; abundance: -; len: 16; CDR3nt: TGTGCCAGCAGTAGACGGGACAGGGGAAGCAATCAGCCCCAGCATTTT; CDR3aa: CASSRRDRGSNQPQHF
j_gene: TRBJ2-2; d_gene: TRBD1; v_gene: TRBV5-1; abundance: -; len: 16; CDR3nt: TGCGCCAGCAGCACCGGGACAGAGACGAACACCGGGGAGCTGTTTTTT; CDR3aa: CASSTGTETNTGELFF
j_gene: TRBJ2-3; d_gene: TRBD2; v_gene: TRBV20-1; abundance: -; len: 13; CDR3nt: TGCAGTGCCACTAGCGGGAGACCAGATACGCAGTATTTT; CDR3aa: CSATSGRPDTQYF
j_gene: TRBJ2-2; d_gene: TRBD1; v_gene: TRBV10-3; abundance: few; len: 15; CDR3nt: TGTGCCACAAATAACAGGGGGCCGAACACCGGGGAGCTGTTTTTT; CDR3aa: CATNNRGPNTGELFF
j_gene: TRBJ2-5; d_gene: -; v_gene: TRBV5-6; abundance: many; len: 15; CDR3nt: TGTGCCAGCAGCCCGGGCCATACCTCGTTTGAGACCCAGTACTTC; CDR3aa: CASSPGHTSFETQYF
j_gene: TRBJ2-2; d_gene: TRBD2; v_gene: TRBV20-1; abundance: -; len: 14; CDR3nt: TGCAGTGCTAGACGTAGCGGGAGAACCGGGGAGCTGTTTTTT; CDR3aa: CSARRSGRTGELFF
j_gene: TRBJ2-1; d_gene: TRBD2; v_gene: TRBV7-2; abundance: many; len: 16; CDR3nt: TGTGCCAGCAGCTTTGGACTAGCGGGGGTTTACAATGAGCAGTTCTTC; CDR3aa: CASSFGLAGVYNEQFF
j_gene: TRBJ2-7; d_gene: -; v_gene: TRBV11-2; abundance: many; len: 13; CDR3nt: TGTGCCAGCAGCTTTTTAGCGGCCTACGAGCAGTACTTC; CDR3aa: CASSFLAAYEQYF
j_gene: TRBJ2-3; d_gene: -; v_gene: TRBV6-1; abundance: few; len: 16; CDR3nt: TGTGCCAGCAAATTAGGTGGGGCCCTCAGCACAGATACGCAGTATTTT; CDR3aa: CASKLGGALSTDTQYF
j_gene: TRBJ2-3; d_gene: -; v_gene: TRBV4-1; abundance: few; len: 16; CDR3nt: TGCGCCAGCAGCCAAGTAAGCGGCCCTAGCACAGATACGCAGTATTTT; CDR3aa: CASSQVSGPSTDTQYF
j_gene: TRBJ1-1; d_gene: -; v_gene: TRBV10-2; abundance: -; len: 13; CDR3nt: TGCGCCAGCAGTGACGTCCGACAGGAAGAAGCTTTCTTT; CDR3aa: CASSDVRQEEAFF
j_gene: TRBJ2-3; d_gene: TRBD2; v_gene: TRBV18; abundance: -; len: 16; CDR3nt: TGTGCCAGCTCACCACCGGGAGCGGGGAGCACAGATACGCAGTATTTT; CDR3aa: CASSPPGAGSTDTQYF
j_gene: TRBJ2-3; d_gene: TRBD2; v_gene: TRBV9; abundance: many; len: 16; CDR3nt: TGTGCCAGCAGCAGAACCGGGACTAGCGGCACAGATACGCAGTATTTT; CDR3aa: CASSRTGTSGTDTQYF
j_gene: TRBJ1-2; d_gene: -; v_gene: TRBV9; abundance: -; len: 14; CDR3nt: TGTGCCAGCAGCTTGCAGACAGTCAACTATGGCTACACCTTC; CDR3aa: CASSLQTVNYGYTF
j_gene: TRBJ2-1; d_gene: TRBD2; v_gene: TRBV5-6; abundance: -; len: 14; CDR3nt: TGTGCCAGCAGCTTCGGGACTATCAAGAATGAGCAGTTCTTC; CDR3aa: CASSFGTIKNEQFF
j_gene: TRBJ2-7; d_gene: -; v_gene: TRBV20-1; abundance: -; len: 14; CDR3nt: TGCAGTGCAAACGGTGGGCTAGGGCGCTACGAGCAGTACTTC; CDR3aa: CSANGGLGRYEQYF
j_gene: TRBJ2-3; d_gene: TRBD2; v_gene: TRBV2; abundance: many; len: 18; CDR3nt: TGTGCCAGCAGGAAAACCATAGAAGCGGGGGGTAGCACAGATACGCAGTATTTT; CDR3aa: CASRKTIEAGGSTDTQYF
j_gene: TRBJ2-7; d_gene: -; v_gene: TRBV20-1; abundance: many; len: 14; CDR3nt: TGCAGTGCTGAACCTCGGCAGGGAAGGAACGAGCAGTACTTC; CDR3aa: CSAEPRQGRNEQYF
j_gene: TRBJ1-5; d_gene: -; v_gene: TRBV27; abundance: -; len: 15; CDR3nt: TGTGCCAGCAGTTTTAGGGGCTTCAGCAATCAGCCCCAGCATTTT; CDR3aa: CASSFRGFSNQPQHF
j_gene: TRBJ1-2; d_gene: -; v_gene: TRBV6-5; abundance: -; len: 14; CDR3nt: TGTGCCAGCAGTTACCAGAGGGGAAACCATGGCTACACCTTC; CDR3aa: CASSYQRGNHGYTF